These 25 T cell receptor beta chains came from one sample sequenced in a study of naive and memory T cell subsets. The beta constant-region primer was an equimolar mix of two oligonucleotides covering TRBC1 and TRBC2. TCRdb independently ran MiXCR on the UMI-ligation and nested PCR reads; one entry per CDR3 protein. The sample has tens of thousands of distinct CDR3 sequences; approximately 12% are singletons. The specimen was effector memory CD4+ T cells from blood. Indicated subset: effector memory, CD45RA- CD27-. These receptors all stem from a human donor in good health.

The table lists this clonotype with a few counts. This sequence joins TRBV5-5 and TRBJ2-5, with 7 nucleotides matching TRBD2. The CDR3 runs 17 residues. V lost 1 base and J lost 5; bases outside the gene matches: 14. Germline assignment: CDR1 SGHKS and CDR2 YYEKEE (reference sequence). The CDR3 spells CASSLILIAGPRETQYF. The CDR3 coding sequence is TGTGCCAGCAGCTTGATTCTTATAGCGGGCCCTCGGGAGACCCAGTACTTC. The full variable domain, in which reference TRBV5-5 and TRBJ2-5 provide the parts outside the CDR3, is DAGVTQSPTHLIKTRGQQVTLRCSPISGHKSVSWYQQVLGQGPQFIFQYYEKEERGRGNFPDRFSARQFPNYSSELNVNALLLGDSALYLCASSLILIAGPRETQYFGPGTRLLVL.

This clonotype was seen a few times. The chain combines TRBV28 with TRBJ2-7; TRBD2 matches at 8 bases. Germline values: CDR1 MDHEN, CDR2 SYDVKM. This CDR3 comprises 14 residues. V dropped 6 bases and J dropped 3; count of bases not matched to a gene: 7. CDR3 residues: CASRTSGRGYEQYF. CDR3 nucleotides: TGTGCCAGCAGAACAAGCGGGAGAGGCTACGAGCAGTACTTC.

There are a few counts of this clonotype. This chain joins TRBV7-9 and TRBJ2-7; 7 bases are a match to TRBD2. CDR1 SEHNR and CDR2 FQNEAQ come from the germline V gene (reference sequence). This CDR3 has 15 amino acids. With V trimmed by 1 base and J by 4 bases, 7 bases remained unmatched. CDR3 region: CASSLGAGDGYEQYF. CDR3 sequence (DNA): TGTGCCAGCAGCTTAGGGGCGGGAGATGGTTACGAGCAGTACTTC.

A few counts support this clonotype. The V call is TRBV27, the J call TRBJ1-1, with 7 nucleotides matching TRBD1. Germline CDR1 reads MNHEY; CDR2 reads SMNVEV (reference sequence). The ends lost 5 bases at V and 7 bases at J; junction bases unmatched: 10. This CDR3 contains 14 residues. CDR3 in DNA: TGTGCCAGCAGTAAGGAGACAGGGAGGGGTGAAGCTTTCTTT. Translated: CASSKETGRGEAFF.

In this sample, this clonotype turned up many times. This chain connects TRBV13 to TRBJ2-3; D remains unclear. The CDR3 length is 14 residues. Per the germline V gene, CDR1 is PRHDT and CDR2 is FYEKMQ (reference sequence). V lost 6 bases and J lost 0, with 10 bases in between. The CDR3 region is CASSSRASTDTQYF. The CDR3 coding sequence is TGTGCCAGCAGTTCTAGAGCTAGCACAGATACGCAGTATTTT.

This clonotype turned up a few times. The genes are TRBV7-2 and TRBJ1-2; 7 nucleotides agree with TRBD1. The CDR3 has 13 amino acids. After removal of 1 base from V and 8 bases from J, the junction contained 4 bases not matched to a gene. CDR1 SGHTA and CDR2 FQGNSA come from the germline V gene. DNA of the CDR3: TGTGCCAGCAGCTTAGGGCAGGGGGAAGGCTACACCTTC. It translates to CASSLGQGEGYTF.

This clonotype was seen ten or more times. This chain joins TRBV29-1 and TRBJ1-4; a possible D gene is TRBD1 (5 bases). Trimming shortened V by 6 bases and J by 5 bases, and 16 bases separated the two germline ends. Germline V lookup: CDR1 SQVTM, CDR2 ANQGSEA. CDR3 length: 14 amino acids. CDR3 residues: CSVAHLGGNEKLFF. The DNA of the CDR3 is TGCAGCGTCGCCCATCTTGGGGGGAATGAAAAACTGTTTTTT.

V usage is TRBV14 and J usage is TRBJ2-3, with D perhaps given as TRBD1 or TRBD2 (5 bases each). The germline CDR1 and CDR2 sequences are SGHDN and FVKESK. Trimming shortened V by 0 bases and J by 4 bases, and 14 bases separated the two germline ends. The CDR3 length is 16 residues. The chain's CDR3 is CASSQDSSKGADTQYF. The CDR3 DNA sequence: TGTGCCAGCAGCCAAGATTCTAGCAAAGGGGCAGATACGCAGTATTTT. The complete variable domain, with remaining parts taken from reference TRBV14 and TRBJ2-3, reads EAGVTQFPSHSVIEKGQTVTLRCDPISGHDNLYWYRRVMGKEIKFLLHFVKESKQDESGMPNNRFLAERTGGTYSTLKVQPAELEDSGVYFCASSQDSSKGADTQYFGPGTRLTVL.

Judged by abundance, this clonotype is medium-sized. This chain connects TRBV6-1 to TRBJ2-4; D is undetermined. The germline V gene encodes CDR1 MNHNS and CDR2 SASEGT. This CDR3 has 14 residues. V was cut by 3 bases and J by 9 bases, with 15 bases left in between. CDR3 region: CASSDPSRGPIQYF. As DNA, the CDR3 is TGTGCCAGCAGTGACCCCTCCCGAGGACCCATTCAGTACTTC.

The table lists this clonotype with a few counts. The chain employs TRBV20-1 and TRBJ2-7; D gene unclear. This CDR3 is built from 13 residues. Germline CDR1 is DFQATT and CDR2 is SNEGSKA (reference sequence). Trimming removed 4 bases at V and 4 bases at J, with 14 bases between. The CDR3 loop is CSATPHGRYEQYF. The CDR3 nucleotides read TGCAGTGCTACACCCCACGGTCGGTACGAGCAGTACTTC.

CDR3 residues: CASSYSQQGTGYTF. Here the CDR3 DNA reads TGTGCCAGCAGTTACTCCCAACAGGGGACAGGCTACACCTTC. The V gene is TRBV6-6, the J gene TRBJ1-2; 7 bases map to TRBD1. Germline V gene lookup returns CDR1 MNHNY and CDR2 SVGAGI (reference sequence). V shed 0 bases, J shed 8 bases, and the junction held 6 bases outside the gene matches. The CDR3 spans 14 residues.

This sequence joins TRBV20-1 and TRBJ2-1; D unclear. Trimming left V 1 base short and J 3 bases short, with 1 base between. Germline CDR1 reads DFQATT; CDR2 reads SNEGSKA (reference sequence). The CDR3 runs 11 residues. The CDR3 sequence is CSARGYNEQFF. CDR3 in DNA: TGCAGTGCTAGAGGCTACAATGAGCAGTTCTTC.

This clonotype was counted only a few times. The chain joins TRBV25-1 to TRBJ1-3, with unresolved D. Germline assignment: CDR1 MGHDK and CDR2 SYGVNS. Trimming cost V 4 bases and J 12 bases, with 10 bases left between them. The CDR3 has 11 residues. The DNA for the CDR3 is TGTGCCAGCAGTGCGACGGGCCTCATATATTTT. Its protein product is CASSATGLIYF.

This clonotype has only a few counts. The CDR3 reads CASSLNGLRATNEKLFF. The CDR3 bases are TGTGCCAGCAGTTTAAACGGATTGAGGGCGACTAATGAAAAACTGTTTTTT. The chain joins TRBV27 to TRBJ1-4; D is undetermined. Trimming took off 2 bases at V and 2 bases at J, with 15 bases between the two ends. CDR3 length equals 17 residues. CDR1 and CDR2 from the germline V gene are MNHEY and SMNVEV (reference sequence).

This clonotype showed up just a few times. The gene calls are TRBV11-2 and TRBJ2-7; the D is unclear. The CDR3 loop spans 11 amino acids. Germline-derived CDR1 and CDR2 are SGHAT and FQNNGV. V lost 1 base to trimming and J lost 8 bases, with 6 bases between them. DNA for the CDR3: TGTGCCAGCAGCTTAGGTTTCCAGCAGTACTTC. This sequence encodes CASSLGFQQYF.

There are many counts of this clonotype. This chain uses TRBV7-2 with TRBJ1-4; D is perhaps TRBD1 (5 bases). The CDR3 contains 14 residues. Trimming cost V 4 bases and J 7 bases, with 13 bases left between them. Germline V gives CDR1 SGHTA, CDR2 FQGNSA. Here the CDR3 DNA reads TGTGCCAGCAGCTATGGCGGGGACGGTGAAAAACTGTTTTTT. The encoded protein is CASSYGGDGEKLFF. The entire variable domain, with the rest obtained from reference TRBV7-2 and TRBJ1-4, is as follows: GAGVSQSPSNKVTEKGKDVELRCDPISGHTALYWYRQSLGQGLEFLIYFQGNSAPDKSGLPSDRFSAERTGGSVSTLTIQRTQQEDSAVYLCASSYGGDGEKLFFGSGTQLSVL.

This clonotype was found many times. The chain is built from TRBV7-2 and TRBJ2-1; 13 nucleotides line up with TRBD2. There are 15 residues in the CDR3. J lost 8 bases, V lost 4 bases, and 5 bases had no gene match. CDR1 is SGHTA, CDR2 FQGNSA, per germline. The chain's CDR3 is CASSWTSGGRDEQFF. The DNA of the CDR3 is TGTGCCAGCAGCTGGACTAGCGGGGGCCGGGATGAGCAGTTCTTC.

In its sample, this clonotype was seen a few times. V gene TRBV20-1 combines with J gene TRBJ2-7, with 13 bases fitting TRBD2. V lost 1 base to trimming and J lost 3 bases; unmatched junction nucleotides: 3. The CDR3 contains 15 residues. Germline loops: CDR1 DFQATT, CDR2 SNEGSKA (reference sequence). The DNA of the CDR3 is TGCAGTGCTAGAGGAACTAGCGGGAGGGTCTACGAGCAGTACTTC. Translation gives CSARGTSGRVYEQYF.

There are a few counts of this clonotype. The chain's CDR3 is CASSTVQLAKNIQYF. CDR3 DNA: TGTGCCAGCAGTACCGTACAGCTAGCCAAAAACATTCAGTACTTC. The genes are TRBV12-3 or TRBV12-4 and TRBJ2-4; no clear D. With 5 bases removed from V and 0 bases from J, the gap between germline ends came to 11 bases. The CDR3 is 15 residues long.

This clonotype is medium-sized within its sample. The chain has TRBV5-8 and TRBJ2-5; the D gene could be TRBD1 or TRBD2 (6 bases each). The germline gives CDR1 SGHTS, CDR2 YDEGEE. The CDR3 length is 16 residues. Trimming cost V 3 bases and J 1 base, with 16 bases left between them. The CDR3 DNA is TGTGCCAGCAGCTCATTTTACAGGGACTTCCAAGAGACCCAGTACTTC. Translating gives CASSSFYRDFQETQYF.

The V call is TRBV20-1, the J call TRBJ2-7; 7 bases map to TRBD1. The V and J ends lost 7 bases and 3 bases, in that order; junction bases with no gene match: 3. The CDR3 is 11 residues long. CDR1 and CDR2 from the germline V gene are DFQATT and SNEGSKA (reference sequence). This CDR3 is CSVRDSYEQYF. CDR3 in DNA: TGCAGTGTCCGGGACAGCTACGAGCAGTACTTC.

The table lists this clonotype with a few counts. This chain joins TRBV29-1 and TRBJ2-1; D possibly uses TRBD1 or TRBD2 (5 bases each). V lost 7 bases, J lost 1 base, and 11 bases lay in between. Per germline, CDR1 SQVTM and CDR2 ANQGSEA. This CDR3 region has 13 residues. The chain's CDR3 is CSAEGLSYNEQFF. In nucleotides, the CDR3 is TGCAGCGCTGAGGGGCTATCCTACAATGAGCAGTTCTTC.

The J gene is TRBJ1-3, the V gene TRBV11-2, with 8 bases aligning to TRBD1. This CDR3 region has 15 residues. V dropped 7 bases and J dropped 4; count of bases not matched to a gene: 9. The V gene's germline CDR1 is SGHAT and CDR2 FQNNGV. CDR3 amino acids: CASTHPGQGGNTIYF. The CDR3 DNA follows: TGTGCCAGCACCCATCCAGGACAGGGCGGAAACACCATATATTTT.

This clonotype is deemed medium-sized. V gene TRBV10-2 combines with J gene TRBJ1-4, with D uncertain. The V end was cut by 4 bases, the J end by 7 bases, with 13 bases between. The CDR3 covers 14 residues. Per germline, CDR1 WSHSY and CDR2 SAAADI. CDR3 in DNA: TGCGCCAGCAGTGGAGCGTCATCCGGTGAAAAACTGTTTTTT. Amino acid sequence: CASSGASSGEKLFF.

In its sample, this clonotype was seen many times. The chain is built from TRBV20-1 and TRBJ2-1, with D unresolved. In germline, CDR1 is DFQATT, CDR2 SNEGSKA (reference sequence). V lost 5 bases and J lost 8, with 10 bases in between. The CDR3 totals 11 residues. CDR3: CSAPKGYEQFF. The CDR3 DNA reads TGCAGTGCTCCGAAGGGCTATGAGCAGTTCTTC.